This T cell receptor beta chain was found in a study of CXCR3 chemokines and chemotherapy response in bladder cancer. TCRdb re-derived calls from the PCR reads in MiXCR, one entry per CDR3 protein. Of roughly 5,000 distinct CDR3 sequences listed, around 15% are singletons. In this sample, this clonotype turned up a few times. Germline values: CDR1 KGHSY, CDR2 FQNENV. This CDR3 region has 13 residues. V lost 0 bases and J lost 8, with 8 bases in between. The receptor's source is a human donor with bladder cancer that responded to neoadjuvant chemotherapy. This sequence joins TRBV16 and TRBJ2-1; D may match TRBD1 or TRBD2 (5 bases each). Sample collection was performed from a patient whose treatment included neoadjuvant chemotherapy. In DNA, the CDR3 is TGTGCCAGCAGCCAATCGGGGGACCATGAGCAGTTCTTC. Its translation: CASSQSGDHEQFF. The whole variable domain, filled in from reference TRBV16 and TRBJ2-1, reads GEEVAQTPKHLVRGEGQKAKLYCAPIKGHSYVFWYQQVLKNEFKFLISFQNENVFDETGMPKERFSAKCLPNSPCSLEIQATKLEDSAVYFCASSQSGDHEQFFGPGTRLTVL.